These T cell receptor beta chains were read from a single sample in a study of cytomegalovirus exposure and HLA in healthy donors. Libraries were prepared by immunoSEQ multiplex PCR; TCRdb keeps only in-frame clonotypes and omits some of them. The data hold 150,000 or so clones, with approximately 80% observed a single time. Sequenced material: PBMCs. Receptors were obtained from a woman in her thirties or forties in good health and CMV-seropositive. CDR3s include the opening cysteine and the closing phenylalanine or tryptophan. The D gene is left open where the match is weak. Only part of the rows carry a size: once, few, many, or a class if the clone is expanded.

CDR3: CASSPNGGSLPYEQYF; DNA: TGTGCCAGCTCACCAAATGGCGGGAGCCTCCCCTACGAGCAGTACTTC; J: TRBJ2-7; V: TRBV18; D: TRBD2; size: NA
CDR3: CASSFMGQGQAFF; DNA: TGTGCCAGCAGTTTTATGGGACAGGGTCAAGCTTTCTTT; J: TRBJ1-1; V: TRBV28; D: TRBD1; size: NA
CDR3: CASSEDPTGWDLEAFF; DNA: TGTGCCAGCAGTGAAGATCCGACAGGGTGGGACCTGGAAGCTTTCTTT; J: TRBJ1-1; V: TRBV6-1; D: TRBD1; size: NA
CDR3: CASSSGGGLNTEAFF; DNA: TGTGCCAGCTCCTCCGGCGGGGGGTTGAACACTGAAGCTTTCTTT; J: TRBJ1-1; V: TRBV6-6; D: NA; size: NA
CDR3: CASRSPRQGYYEQYF; DNA: TGTGCCAGCAGGTCGCCCCGACAGGGGTACTACGAGCAGTACTTC; J: TRBJ2-7; V: TRBV27; D: TRBD1; size: few
CDR3: CASSSQGYNYNEQFF; DNA: TGCGCCAGCAGCTCCCAGGGGTACAACTACAATGAGCAGTTCTTC; J: TRBJ2-1; V: TRBV5-1; D: NA; size: NA
CDR3: CASSPWTANTEAFF; DNA: TGTGCCAGCAGCCCATGGACAGCGAACACTGAAGCTTTCTTT; J: TRBJ1-1; V: TRBV11-2; D: NA; size: NA
CDR3: CAISEWQGWNTEAFF; DNA: TGTGCCATCAGTGAGTGGCAGGGGTGGAACACTGAAGCTTTCTTT; J: TRBJ1-1; V: TRBV10-3; D: NA; size: NA
CDR3: CASSGTGYGYTF; DNA: TGTGCCAGCAGTGGGACAGGCTATGGCTACACCTTC; J: TRBJ1-2; V: TRBV28; D: TRBD1; size: NA
CDR3: CASSLGLQGYYEQYF; DNA: TGTGCCAGCAGTTTAGGTCTTCAGGGGTACTACGAGCAGTACTTC; J: TRBJ2-7; V: TRBV27; D: NA; size: NA
CDR3: CACYDPGQGSDEQFF; DNA: TGTGCCTGTTACGACCCGGGACAGGGATCCGATGAGCAGTTCTTC; J: TRBJ2-1; V: TRBV30; D: TRBD1; size: NA
CDR3: CASSTNIQGNQPQHF; DNA: TGTGCCAGCAGCACTAATATACAGGGGAATCAGCCCCAGCATTTT; J: TRBJ1-5; V: TRBV27; D: TRBD1; size: NA
CDR3: CASSLPSGNTIYF; DNA: TGTGCCAGCTCCCTCCCCTCTGGAAACACCATATATTTT; J: TRBJ1-3; V: TRBV18; D: NA; size: NA
CDR3: CACSREAGQPQHF; DNA: TGTGCCTGTTCCCGGGAGGCTGGGCAGCCCCAGCATTTT; J: TRBJ1-5; V: TRBV30; D: NA; size: NA
CDR3: CASSLGGSGSAGNEQFF; DNA: TGTGCCAGCAGCTTAGGAGGCAGCGGGAGCGCCGGGAATGAGCAGTTCTTC; J: TRBJ2-1; V: TRBV11-3; D: TRBD2; size: NA
CDR3: CASSLAGSMYEQYF; DNA: TGTGCCAGCAGCCTAGCGGGAAGTATGTACGAGCAGTACTTC; J: TRBJ2-7; V: TRBV28; D: TRBD2; size: few
CDR3: CASSYRTSGYPYEQYF; DNA: TGTGCCAGCAGTTATCGGACTAGCGGTTATCCCTACGAGCAGTACTTC; J: TRBJ2-7; V: TRBV6-5; D: TRBD2; size: NA
CDR3: CASRNQFFPYEQYF; DNA: TGTGCCAGCAGAAACCAATTTTTCCCCTACGAGCAGTACTTC; J: TRBJ2-7; V: TRBV28; D: NA; size: few
CDR3: CASSFQTGTYEQYF; DNA: TGTGCCAGCAGCTTCCAAACGGGGACCTACGAGCAGTACTTC; J: TRBJ2-7; V: TRBV7-9; D: NA; size: NA
CDR3: CASSTAVSYEQYF; DNA: TGTGCCAGTTCCACTGCGGTCTCCTACGAGCAGTACTTC; J: TRBJ2-7; V: TRBV19; D: NA; size: NA
CDR3: CASSPRQGLLGYTF; DNA: TGTGCCAGCTCACCACGGCAGGGCTTGCTGGGCTACACCTTC; J: TRBJ1-2; V: TRBV18; D: NA; size: NA
CDR3: CASRDTGRGEAFF; DNA: TGTGCCAGCAGAGATACAGGGCGCGGAGAAGCTTTCTTT; J: TRBJ1-1; V: TRBV27; D: NA; size: once
CDR3: CASSSGEGLNTEAFF; DNA: TGTGCCAGTAGTTCAGGGGAGGGGCTGAACACTGAAGCTTTCTTT; J: TRBJ1-1; V: TRBV19; D: NA; size: NA